This T cell receptor (beta chain) stems from a study of T cells in Graves' hyperthyroidism and ophthalmopathy. Study background: Staff took peripheral blood when the initial diagnosis was made, before any treatment began.

This clonotype occurred many times. Antigen: not known. Orbital computed tomography and thyroid ultrasound, together with serum TRAb and thyroxine and clinical symptoms, were used for diagnoses. Study-level points and caveats: The model anticipated ophthalmopathy a median about six months pre-onset. Most thyroid clonotypes with frequency above 0.001 were detected in blood.

Germline assignment: CDR1 LNHDA and CDR2 SQIVND (reference sequence). V lost 7 bases and J lost 5; bases outside the gene matches: 8. The CDR3 is 14 amino acids. The investigators amplified TCR beta CDR3 regions from RNA transcripts. First-round RT-PCR targeting the TCR CDR3 was performed with the HTBI primer set. Each CDR3 protein gets one entry after TCRdb re-called the multiplex PCR reads with MiXCR. The sample consists of around 720,000 distinct CDR3 sequences, 30% to 40% of them appearing once. The specimen was blood. This chain connects TRBV19 to TRBJ1-3; 7 nucleotides match TRBD1. The receptor was derived from a woman between 40 and 50 years old with Graves' hyperthyroidism. The CDR3 DNA is TGTGCCAGTACCCCGACAGGGTTTCGAAACACCATATATTTT. Its translation: CASTPTGFRNTIYF.